The T cell receptor beta chain described here comes from a study of T cell repertoires in cytomegalovirus infection. Study in general: The authors used CMV epitopes that were HLA-C-restricted (recently identified) and HLA-B-restricted (well studied). Public signatures in TCR beta pointed to CMV infection and matching HLA type.

The CDR3 length is 18 residues. V lost 0 bases and J lost 7; bases outside the gene matches: 9. Germline V gene data show CDR1 as LGHNA and CDR2 as YSLEER. This clonotype was counted ten times or more. Its antigen is still unknown. TCRdb redid the calling of the reads with MiXCR, one entry per CDR3 protein. The table includes a few hundred thousand distinct CDR3 sequences, around 30% detected once. Notes on the study in general: Based on cumulative public TCR beta family frequency, carriers of CMV plus the relevant HLA were identified. HLA-C-restricted CMV-specific TCR beta clonotypes were dominant in the ex vivo response.

V and J are TRBV4-3 and TRBJ2-2; 12 nucleotides align to TRBD2. This receptor was taken from a human donor in good health (CMV status not recorded). Some clones in this sample may be carry-over from other donors' samples. Sequencing was performed on cultured PBMCs, taken from culture after CMV antigen stimulation. CDR3: CASSQDLTTSGSRGELFF. The DNA for the CDR3 is TGCGCCAGCAGCCAAGATCTGACGACTAGCGGGAGTCGCGGGGAGCTGTTTTTT.